This T cell receptor beta chain comes out of a study of T cells in Graves' hyperthyroidism and ophthalmopathy. In the ophthalmopathy cohort, Clinical Activity Score was at least 3, NOSPECS grade at least 4, and duration under 3 months. In making diagnoses, clinical symptoms, serum thyroxine and TRAb, thyroid ultrasound and orbital computed tomography were all used. With V trimmed by 5 bases and J by 14 bases, 4 bases remained unmatched. CDR3 length: 13 amino acids. CDR1 and CDR2 from the germline V gene are SEHNR and FQNEAQ (reference sequence). A remark on this clonotype: Its antigen is undetermined.

Authors of the study amplified TCR beta CDR3 regions from RNA transcripts. The HTBI set primed first-round TCR CDR3 RT-PCR. In TCRdb, the multiplex PCR reads were re-called with MiXCR into one record per CDR3 protein. The top ten hold 15% to 20% of the sample, which has around 530,000 distinct CDR3 sequences, about 15% seen once. Notes on the study in general: Most expanded thyroid clonotypes above 0.001 also appeared in blood.

The source of this sequence is a woman aged 18-35 years with Graves' ophthalmopathy. V usage is TRBV7-9 and J usage is TRBJ1-6; TRBD1 agrees at 12 bases. Sequencing was performed on blood. As DNA, the CDR3 is TGTGCCAGCAGCGAGGGACAGGGGGCGACCCTCCACTTT. Encoded protein: CASSEGQGATLHF.